The 30 T cell receptor beta chains below all came from one sample that was sequenced in a study of post-analysis software for immune sequencing data. Study-wide results and limits: TRBV5-6, TRBV5-1 and TRBV20-1 belonged to a set of roughly five TRBV segments that were more frequent in patients than controls.

Unique molecular identifiers had been added to the TCR beta cDNA libraries. In TCRdb, the PCR reads were re-called with MiXCR into one record per CDR3 protein. The sample has 820,000 or so distinct CDR3 sequences, about 50% seen once. Their recognized antigens are unknown. The material sequenced was blood. Receptors originate from a girl aged 5-17 years with multiple sclerosis.

This clonotype appeared a few times. This CDR3 is CASSPRQVTNEKLFF. CDR3 nucleotides: TGTGCCAGCTCACCACGACAGGTTACTAATGAAAAACTGTTTTTT. This chain joins TRBV18 and TRBJ1-4; maybe TRBD1 (6 bases). The germline V gene encodes CDR1 KGHSH and CDR2 LQKENI. V was clipped by 1 base and J by 2 bases, with 8 bases between them. The CDR3 length is 15 residues.

This chain uses TRBV15 with TRBJ1-2; D is possibly TRBD1 (5 bases). With 1 base removed from V and 3 bases from J, the gap between germline ends came to 9 bases. Germline CDR1 and CDR2: LNHNV and YYDKDF (reference sequence). The CDR3 is 14 residues long. In nucleotides, the CDR3 is TGTGCCACCAGCAGAGTCGGGGCCCACTATGGCTACACCTTC. It is translated as CATSRVGAHYGYTF.

The chain combines TRBV5-5 with TRBJ1-4; D not resolved. Germline CDR1 reads SGHKS; CDR2 reads YYEKEE (reference sequence). The CDR3 contains 17 residues. Trimming cost V 2 bases and J 3 bases, with 17 bases left between them. In DNA form, the CDR3 reads TGTGCCAGCAGCTTATACTCACGACAAACACCTAATGAAAAACTGTTTTTT. It specifies CASSLYSRQTPNEKLFF.

This clonotype was picked up a small number of times. The gene calls are TRBV25-1 and TRBJ2-7, with TRBD1 matching over 8 bases. The CDR3 sequence is 14 residues long. Germline lookup yields CDR1 MGHDK and CDR2 SYGVNS. V lost 3 bases, J lost 2 bases, and 3 bases stayed unmatched. CDR3 coding DNA: TGTGCCAGCAGTGATGACAGGGGCACCTACGAGCAGTACTTC. Amino acids: CASSDDRGTYEQYF.

The J gene is TRBJ2-7, the V gene TRBV12-3 or TRBV12-4; 12 positions agree with TRBD2. The junction had 9 bases not matched to a gene; V was cut back by 6 bases and J by 0 bases. The CDR3 length is 17 residues. In nucleotides, the CDR3 is TGTGCCAGCAGCGACACCGCGACTAGCGGGGGCTCCTACGAGCAGTACTTC. Protein sequence: CASSDTATSGGSYEQYF.

This clonotype occurred once. V and J are TRBV20-1 and TRBJ2-1; possible D gene TRBD2, 5 bases. The J call could be wrong; TRBJ2-7 is a better fit for the DNA end. Germline-derived CDR1 and CDR2 are DFQATT and SNEGSKA (reference sequence). This CDR3 contains 13 residues. In nucleotides, the CDR3 is TGCAGTGCTAGCGCTAGCTCCTACAATGAGCAGTACTTC. It codes for CSASASSYNEQYF.

The chain is built from TRBV7-9 and TRBJ2-6; D uncertain. The CDR3 length is 15 residues. Per germline, CDR1 SEHNR and CDR2 FQNEAQ (reference sequence). Trimming shortened V by 8 bases and J by 2 bases, and 13 bases separated the two germline ends. The CDR3 DNA sequence: TGTGCCAGCGAGACCGAAAAGGCTGGGGCCAACGTCCTGACTTTC. Residues: CASETEKAGANVLTF. Complete variable domain (other parts from reference TRBV7-9 and TRBJ2-6): DTGVSQNPRHKITKRGQNVTFRCDPISEHNRLYWYRQTLGQGPEFLTYFQNEAQLEKSRLLSDRFSAERPKGSFSTLEIQRTEQGDSAMYLCASETEKAGANVLTFGAGSRLTVL.

The chain links TRBV9 to TRBJ1-2; the D gene is possibly TRBD1 (6 bases). The CDR3 extends over 16 amino acids. Deletions cut 3 bases from V and 3 bases from J, with 18 bases between. CDR1 and CDR2 from the germline V gene are SGDLS and YYNGEE. The CDR3 bases are TGTGCCAGCAGCGGTGGGGGGGACACTTGGCACTATGGCTACACCTTC. Protein product: CASSGGGDTWHYGYTF.

The table lists this clonotype with a few counts. The chain couples TRBV3-1 to TRBJ2-5; 10 nucleotides align to TRBD2. Germline values: CDR1 LGHDT, CDR2 YNNKEL (reference sequence). The CDR3 runs 16 residues. Trimming removed 1 base from V and 0 bases from J; junction bases left unmatched: 2. The chain's CDR3 is CASSQALAGNQETQYF. The DNA of the CDR3 is TGTGCCAGCAGCCAAGCACTAGCGGGGAACCAAGAGACCCAGTACTTC.

The chain recombines TRBV7-8 with TRBJ2-3, with D possibly called TRBD1 or TRBD2 (6 bases each). The V gene's germline CDR1 is SGHVS and CDR2 FQNEAQ. The V end was cut by 1 base, the J end by 4 bases, with 15 bases between. CDR3 length: 16 amino acids. The CDR3 bases are TGTGCCAGCAGCTTAGTGGGTGGGGGGCTGGCAGATACGCAGTATTTT. Its protein is CASSLVGGGLADTQYF.

The CDR3 DNA reads TGCGCCAGCAGCCAATCGAGTGGACTAGCGGGGATGATAGATACGCAGTATTTT. Its protein product is CASSQSSGLAGMIDTQYF. This rearrangement joins TRBV4-1 to TRBJ2-3, with 12 positions matching TRBD2. The CDR3 is made up of 18 amino acids. After removal of 2 bases from V and 5 bases from J, the junction contained 11 bases not matched to a gene. Germline V gene data show CDR1 as MGHRA and CDR2 as YSYEKL.

This clonotype has only a few counts. This chain connects TRBV20-1 to TRBJ2-1; 8 bases agree with TRBD2. This CDR3 has 15 amino acids. With 2 bases clipped from V and 0 bases from J, the junction kept 3 bases outside the gene matches. The V gene's germline CDR1 is DFQATT and CDR2 SNEGSKA (reference sequence). The CDR3 sequence: CSARKLAASYNEQFF. DNA of the CDR3: TGCAGTGCTAGAAAACTAGCGGCCTCCTACAATGAGCAGTTCTTC.

This chain links TRBV7-6 with TRBJ1-1; possibly TRBD1 for D (5 bases). Between the trimmed V and J ends, which lost 4 bases and 3 bases, there was a span of 12 bases. Germline V gives CDR1 SGHVS, CDR2 FNYEAQ. This CDR3 is built from 14 residues. In DNA, the CDR3 is TGTGCCAGCAGCTCCCGGGGCACCTACACTGAAGCTTTCTTT. Protein sequence: CASSSRGTYTEAFF.

This clonotype was counted only a few times. The chain links TRBV6-5 to TRBJ2-1, with no clear D. The CDR3 loop spans 13 amino acids. Germline V gene lookup returns CDR1 MNHEY and CDR2 SVGAGI. Trimming stripped 2 bases from V and 8 bases from J, with 10 bases between. CDR3 sequence reads: CASSYLARDEQFF. CDR3 coding DNA: TGTGCCAGCAGTTACCTGGCTAGGGATGAGCAGTTCTTC.

This clonotype showed up just a few times. The chain employs TRBV7-8 and TRBJ2-7; TRBD2 matches 8 bases. The CDR3 has 19 amino acids. Trimming took 1 base from V and 0 from J; bases not matched to a gene: 14. Germline lookup yields CDR1 SGHVS and CDR2 FQNEAQ. The CDR3 DNA reads as TGTGCCAGCAGCTTAGGGTTTAGGGCCCTAGCGGGTAGCTCCTACGAGCAGTACTTC. This encodes CASSLGFRALAGSSYEQYF.

This clonotype was detected only a few times. The genes are TRBV7-9 and TRBJ2-1; D is perhaps TRBD2 (5 bases). Deletions cut 5 bases from V and 8 bases from J, with 10 bases between. The CDR3 sequence is 12 residues long. The V gene's germline CDR1 is SEHNR and CDR2 FQNEAQ (reference sequence). As DNA, the CDR3 is TGTGCCAGCAGCCGAGGGAGAGATGAGCAGTTCTTC. It yields the protein CASSRGRDEQFF.

This clonotype has a handful of counts. The J gene is TRBJ2-5, the V gene TRBV5-1; tentative D call: TRBD1 (5 bases). Matching the DNA end better, TRBJ2-7 makes the J call doubtful. Germline V gene data show CDR1 as SGHRS and CDR2 as YFSETQ. This CDR3 is built from 14 residues. The CDR3 is CASRDARVDNEQYF. DNA for the CDR3: TGCGCCAGCAGGGACGCCAGGGTGGACAACGAGCAGTACTTC.

In this sample, this clonotype turned up once. One end of the junction does not line up with germline, which may come from a read error. This rearrangement joins TRBV6-5 to TRBJ2-1, with TRBD1 identical over 7 bases. Per germline, CDR1 MNHEY and CDR2 SVGAGI. The CDR3 contains 13 residues. CDR3 amino acids: CAGRHNRGSEQFF. The CDR3 DNA reads as TGTGCCGGCAGGCACAACAGGGGAAGTGAGCAGTTCTTC.

The rearrangement links TRBV9 to TRBJ2-1; 10 bases align to TRBD2. CDR3 length equals 16 residues. Germline trimming cut 3 bases from V and 4 bases from J; bases unmatched to any gene: 7. Germline V lookup: CDR1 SGDLS, CDR2 YYNGEE. CDR3 nucleotide sequence: TGTGCCAGCAGCGCAACCGGGACTAGCGAATACAATGAGCAGTTCTTC. Translated: CASSATGTSEYNEQFF.

A few counts support this clonotype. The CDR3 spells CSVFETGGVNTEAFF. CDR3 bases: TGCAGCGTTTTCGAAACAGGGGGGGTGAACACTGAAGCTTTCTTT. The rearrangement uses TRBV29-1 and TRBJ1-1; 8 bases are shared with TRBD1. This CDR3 is 15 amino acids long. The V gene end was trimmed by 5 bases and the J gene end by 0 bases; junction bases not matched to a gene: 8. Germline CDR1 is SQVTM and CDR2 is ANQGSEA.

This clonotype showed up just a few times. V usage is TRBV20-1 and J usage is TRBJ2-7; D not certain. Germline V gene sequence: CDR1 DFQATT, CDR2 SNEGSKA (reference sequence). The CDR3 extends over 14 amino acids. The V end lost 2 bases, the J end lost 2 bases, and 13 bases lay between the germline ends. CDR3: CSARYPTTPYEQYF. The CDR3 bases are TGCAGTGCTAGATATCCCACCACCCCCTACGAGCAGTACTTC.

This clonotype was seen many times. This chain joins TRBV29-1 and TRBJ2-1; 7 bases are shared with TRBD1. The J segment lost 4 bases and the V segment lost 1 base, leaving 7 bases of the junction unmatched. This CDR3 spans 15 amino acids. The germline gives CDR1 SQVTM, CDR2 ANQGSEA. CDR3 region: CSVEAGTVGYNEQFF. CDR3 coding DNA: TGCAGCGTTGAAGCCGGGACAGTCGGATACAATGAGCAGTTCTTC.

This clonotype turned up a few times. This rearrangement joins TRBV7-9 to TRBJ2-5; 7 bases map to TRBD1. Germline V gene data show CDR1 as SEHNR and CDR2 as FQNEAQ (reference sequence). V was clipped by 4 bases and J by 7 bases; unmatched bases: 12. There are 15 residues in the CDR3. For the CDR3, the DNA is TGTGCCAGCAGCTGGACGGGACAGCCGAGACGGACCCAGTACTTC. Protein: CASSWTGQPRRTQYF.

The rearrangement joins TRBV6-1 to TRBJ2-1; the match to TRBD2 covers 9 bases. The germline gives CDR1 MNHNS, CDR2 SASEGT. This CDR3 comprises 17 residues. Trimming removed 7 bases from V and 6 bases from J; junction bases left unmatched: 16. CDR3 DNA: TGTGCCAGCAATCGGGGGGGAGCGGGAGGCCGCGGCAATGAGCAGTTCTTC. Translation gives CASNRGGAGGRGNEQFF.

This clonotype was seen a few times. The rearrangement links TRBV7-6 to TRBJ1-5; D may be TRBD1 (6 bases). The CDR3 length is 13 residues. From germline, CDR1 is SGHVS and CDR2 FNYEAQ. Trimming took 4 bases from V and 6 from J, leaving 10 bases between them. The CDR3, as DNA: TGTGCCAGCAGCTCCCACAGGGTTCAGCCCCAGCATTTT. Amino acids: CASSSHRVQPQHF.

A few counts support this clonotype. The chain combines TRBV12-3 or TRBV12-4 with TRBJ2-7; possibly TRBD1 for D (5 bases). Trimming took off 7 bases at V and 1 base at J, with 17 bases between the two ends. The CDR3 runs 15 residues. Here the CDR3 reads CASISKGPGSYEQYF. DNA for the CDR3: TGTGCCAGCATCTCAAAGGGGCCTGGTTCCTACGAGCAGTACTTC.

The chain uses TRBV13 and TRBJ2-7; D is perhaps TRBD1 (6 bases). Per germline, CDR1 PRHDT and CDR2 FYEKMQ (reference sequence). The CDR3 length is 12 residues. The V end was cut by 5 bases, the J end by 5 bases, with 10 bases between. CDR3: CASSTQGNEQYF. The CDR3 DNA sequence: TGTGCCAGCAGCACACAGGGAAACGAGCAGTACTTC.

The gene calls are TRBV5-1 and TRBJ2-7; 7 nucleotides line up with TRBD1. V was clipped by 4 bases and J by 9 bases; unmatched bases: 10. Germline values: CDR1 SGHRS, CDR2 YFSETQ. This CDR3 is 13 amino acids long. This CDR3 is CASSGDGRQGQYF. CDR3 DNA: TGCGCCAGCAGCGGTGATGGGAGACAGGGGCAGTACTTC.

The table lists this clonotype with a count of one. V usage is TRBV5-1 and J usage is TRBJ2-1, with TRBD2 as a possible D gene (7 bases). This CDR3 is built from 13 residues. V was pared by 1 base and J by 9 bases, with 11 bases between. Germline CDR1 SGHRS, CDR2 YFSETQ. This CDR3 is CASSLTGRGEQFF. The CDR3 coding sequence is TGCGCCAGCAGCTTGACAGGGAGGGGTGAGCAGTTCTTC. The full variable domain, in which reference TRBV5-1 and TRBJ2-1 provide the parts outside the CDR3, is KAGVTQTPRYLIKTRGQQVTLSCSPISGHRSVSWYQQTPGQGLQFLFEYFSETQRNKGNFPGRFSGRQFSNSRSEMNVSTLELGDSALYLCASSLTGRGEQFFGPGTRLTVL.

A single count supports this clonotype. The V and J genes are TRBV20-1 and TRBJ1-4; no clear D. Germline CDR1 DFQATT, CDR2 SNEGSKA (reference sequence). The CDR3 covers 14 residues. The ends were cut back, 5 bases at V and 4 bases at J, with 14 bases in the middle. CDR3 loop: CSARYLGYNEKLFF. CDR3 nucleotide sequence: TGCAGTGCTCGTTACCTGGGTTATAATGAAAAACTGTTTTTT.